This TCR beta chain is drawn from a study of cytomegalovirus exposure and HLA in healthy donors. Study conclusions and caveats: Clonal expansion, a later analysis showed, was greater in HLA-associated TCR beta chains than in equally common others. Despite most TCR sequences being rare, some public TCRs occurred in many donors.

Regarding this clone: Its antigen remains unidentified.

PCR employed 60 Vbeta and 13 Jbeta primers. Measured with immunoSEQ multiplex PCR; TCRdb has only the in-frame clones, and not every one. Of more than 100,000 clones in the sample, around 69% were seen once. V lost 3 bases and J 1 base, leaving 3 bases between the germline ends. Germline V gene data show CDR1 as SNHLY and CDR2 as FYNNEI. The CDR3 totals 12 residues. Sequenced material: PBMCs. The rearrangement links TRBV2 to TRBJ1-1; D is uncertain. The TCR comes from a woman between 40 and 50 years old in good health and CMV-seropositive. CDR3 protein: CASSDRNTEAFF. The DNA of the CDR3 is TGTGCCAGCAGTGACAGGAACACTGAAGCTTTCTTT.